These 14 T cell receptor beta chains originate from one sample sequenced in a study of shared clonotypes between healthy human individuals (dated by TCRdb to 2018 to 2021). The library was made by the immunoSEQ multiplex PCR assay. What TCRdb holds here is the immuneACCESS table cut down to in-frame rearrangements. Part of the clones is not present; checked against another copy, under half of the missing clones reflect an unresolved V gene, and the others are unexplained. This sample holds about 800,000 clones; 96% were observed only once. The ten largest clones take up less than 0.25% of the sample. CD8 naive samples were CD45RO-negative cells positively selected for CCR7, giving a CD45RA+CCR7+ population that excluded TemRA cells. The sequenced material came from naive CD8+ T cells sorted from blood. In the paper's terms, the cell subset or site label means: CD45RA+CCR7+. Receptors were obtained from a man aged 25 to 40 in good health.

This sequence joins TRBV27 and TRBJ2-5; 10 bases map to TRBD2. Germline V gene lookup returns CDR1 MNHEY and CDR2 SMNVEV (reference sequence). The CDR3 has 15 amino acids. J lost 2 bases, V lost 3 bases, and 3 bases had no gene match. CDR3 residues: CASSLLAGVQETQYF. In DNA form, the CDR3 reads TGTGCCAGCAGTTTGCTAGCGGGAGTTCAAGAGACCCAGTACTTC.

The CDR3 DNA reads TGTGCCAGCAGCGTAGGTGGTAGCGACTACGAGCAGTACTTC. Its translation: CASSVGGSDYEQYF. The V call is TRBV9, the J call TRBJ2-7; the D gene is possibly TRBD2 (5 bases). V was clipped by 0 bases and J by 3 bases, with 10 bases between them. The CDR3 runs 14 residues. Germline assignment: CDR1 SGDLS and CDR2 YYNGEE. The full variable domain, rest sourced from reference TRBV9 and TRBJ2-7, is DSGVTQTPKHLITATGQRVTLRCSPRSGDLSVYWYQQSLDQGLQFLIQYYNGEERAKGNILERFSAQQFPDLHSELNLSSLELGDSALYFCASSVGGSDYEQYFGPGTRLTVT.

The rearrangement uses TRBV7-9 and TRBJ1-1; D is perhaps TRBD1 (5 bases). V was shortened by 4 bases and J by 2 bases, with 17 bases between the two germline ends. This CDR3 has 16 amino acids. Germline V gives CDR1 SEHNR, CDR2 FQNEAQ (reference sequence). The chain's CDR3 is CASSSSPSGPNTEAFF. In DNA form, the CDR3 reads TGTGCCAGCAGCTCGTCCCCATCGGGACCAAACACTGAAGCTTTCTTT.

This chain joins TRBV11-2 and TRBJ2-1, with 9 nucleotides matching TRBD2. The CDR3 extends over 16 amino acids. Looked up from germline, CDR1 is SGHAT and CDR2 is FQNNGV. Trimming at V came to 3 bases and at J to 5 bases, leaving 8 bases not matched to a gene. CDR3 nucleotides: TGTGCCAGCAGCTTTGGAGATAGCGGGAGAGACAATGAGCAGTTCTTC. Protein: CASSFGDSGRDNEQFF.

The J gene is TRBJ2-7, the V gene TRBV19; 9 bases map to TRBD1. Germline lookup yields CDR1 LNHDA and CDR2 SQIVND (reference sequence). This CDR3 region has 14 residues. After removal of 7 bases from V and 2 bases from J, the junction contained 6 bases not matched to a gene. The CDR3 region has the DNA TGTGCCAGTAATCCCGGGACAGGGCCCTACGAGCAGTACTTC. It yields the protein CASNPGTGPYEQYF.

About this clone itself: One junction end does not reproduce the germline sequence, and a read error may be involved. The CDR3 DNA reads as TGTGCCACCAGCCGAGAAAGGACTAGCGGCCTCCATGAGCAGTTCTTC. Its protein is CATSRERTSGLHEQFF. The chain couples TRBV15 to TRBJ2-1, with 10 bases matching TRBD2. CDR3 length equals 16 residues. The germline gives CDR1 LNHNV, CDR2 YYDKDF (reference sequence).

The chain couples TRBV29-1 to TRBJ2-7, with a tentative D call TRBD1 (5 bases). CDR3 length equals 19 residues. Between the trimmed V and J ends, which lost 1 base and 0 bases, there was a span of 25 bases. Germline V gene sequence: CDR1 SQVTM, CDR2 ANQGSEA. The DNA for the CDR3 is TGCAGCGTTGAAGTGGGGCGGACATCCATGGCCTTGAGCTCCTACGAGCAGTACTTC. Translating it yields CSVEVGRTSMALSSYEQYF.

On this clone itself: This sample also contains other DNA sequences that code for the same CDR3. CDR3 residues: CASSQDGTTTNEKLFF. The CDR3 region has the DNA TGCGCCAGCAGCCAAGACGGGACAACAACTAATGAAAAACTGTTTTTT. The chain recombines TRBV4-3 with TRBJ1-4, with D possibly matching TRBD1 (6 bases). The V and J ends lost 0 bases and 0 bases respectively, with 8 bases between them. Germline lookup yields CDR1 LGHNA and CDR2 YSLEER. The CDR3 length is 16 residues.

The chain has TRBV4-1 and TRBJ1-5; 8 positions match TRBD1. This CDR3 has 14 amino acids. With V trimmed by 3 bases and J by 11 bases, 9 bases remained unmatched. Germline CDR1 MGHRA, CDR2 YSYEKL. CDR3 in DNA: TGCGCCAGCAGCCAGAACCAGGGGGCCGTGTCCCAGCATTTT. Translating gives CASSQNQGAVSQHF.

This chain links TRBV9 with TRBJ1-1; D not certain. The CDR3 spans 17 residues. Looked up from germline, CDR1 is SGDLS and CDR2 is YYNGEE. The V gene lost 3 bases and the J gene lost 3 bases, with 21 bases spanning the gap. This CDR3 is CASSGQPGNRADTEAFF. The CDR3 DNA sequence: TGTGCCAGCAGCGGTCAACCGGGAAACCGGGCGGACACTGAAGCTTTCTTT.

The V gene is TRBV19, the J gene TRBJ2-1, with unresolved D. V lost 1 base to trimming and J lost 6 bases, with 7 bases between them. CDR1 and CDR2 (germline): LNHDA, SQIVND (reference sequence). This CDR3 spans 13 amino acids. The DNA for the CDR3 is TGTGCCAGTAGTATAGTAGACGGCAATGAGCAGTTCTTC. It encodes CASSIVDGNEQFF. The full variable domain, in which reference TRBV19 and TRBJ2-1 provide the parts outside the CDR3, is DGGITQSPKYLFRKEGQNVTLSCEQNLNHDAMYWYRQDPGQGLRLIYYSQIVNDFQKGDIAEGYSVSREKKESFPLTVTSAQKNPTAFYLCASSIVDGNEQFFGPGTRLTVL.

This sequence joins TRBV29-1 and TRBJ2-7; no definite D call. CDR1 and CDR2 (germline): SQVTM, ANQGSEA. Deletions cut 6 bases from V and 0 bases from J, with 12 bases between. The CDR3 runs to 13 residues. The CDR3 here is CSVVGFGSYEQYF. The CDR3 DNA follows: TGCAGCGTCGTGGGCTTTGGCTCCTACGAGCAGTACTTC.

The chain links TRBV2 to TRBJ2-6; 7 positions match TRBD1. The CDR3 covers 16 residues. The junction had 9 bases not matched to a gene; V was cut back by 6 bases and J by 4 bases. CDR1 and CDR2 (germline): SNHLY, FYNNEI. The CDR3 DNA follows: TGTGCCAGCAGGACAGGGTCCTCGGAAGGGGCCAACGTCCTGACTTTC. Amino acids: CASRTGSSEGANVLTF.

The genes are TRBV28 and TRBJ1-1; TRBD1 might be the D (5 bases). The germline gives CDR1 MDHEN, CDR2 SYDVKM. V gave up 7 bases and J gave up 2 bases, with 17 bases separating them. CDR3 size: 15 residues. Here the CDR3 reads CASTPPAGRNTEAFF. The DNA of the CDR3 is TGTGCCAGCACCCCCCCGGCAGGGAGAAACACTGAAGCTTTCTTT. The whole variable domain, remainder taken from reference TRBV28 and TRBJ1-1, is DVKVTQSSRYLVKRTGEKVFLECVQDMDHENMFWYRQDPGLGLRLIYFSYDVKMKEKGDIPEGYSVSREKKERFSLILESASTNQTSMYLCASTPPAGRNTEAFFGQGTRLTVV.